This T cell receptor beta chain was sequenced in a study of CXCR3-negative and CXCR3-positive naive CD8 T cells. Study-wide context: A total of some 130 million TRB reads was generated, with about 1.5 +/- 0.3 million per library. Study conclusions and caveats: Both of the naive subsets showed about the same high diversity, but memory CD8+ cells had much less.

Regarding this clonotype: The target antigen is unknown.

There are 16 residues in the CDR3. From germline, CDR1 is MNHNS and CDR2 SASEGT. The libraries of TRB cDNA were prepared using 5' RACE with UMI labels. TCRdb reworked the 5' RACE reads into one entry per CDR3 protein, no DNA. This table lists over 70,000 distinct CDR3 sequences. Sequencing was done on a sample of naive CXCR3- CD8+ T cells from blood. Subset described: CD45RO-CCR7+CD27+CD95- naive CD8+ T cells lacking CXCR3 (TNR3-). The rearrangement uses TRBV6-1 and TRBJ1-4; there is no DNA to check the TCRdb D call of TRBD1. This TCR derives from a human donor in good health. Some clones in this sample may be carry-over from other donors' samples. The CDR3 here is CASSPDRAQANEKLFF.